The 27 T cell receptor beta chains below were found in one sample sequenced in a study of human T cells and chemical hapten exposure. TCRdb called the RACE reads again in MiXCR, with one record for every CDR3 protein. This sample has 370,000 or so distinct CDR3 sequences, with approximately 5.1% found just once. Sample time point: patch test 1, 2 weeks after DPC sensitization. As for treatment: therapeutic diphenylcyclopropenone sensitization with weekly scalp DPC. The specimen comprised whole blood, sampled in connection with sensitization to the hapten diphenylcyclopropenone (DPC). These receptors all stem from a woman between 50 and 59 years old with alopecia areata. Some clones in this sample may be carry-over from other donors' samples.

This clonotype occurred many times. This chain uses TRBV29-1 with TRBJ2-5; 9 bases are a match to TRBD1. The CDR3 extends over 15 amino acids. The V and J ends lost 3 bases and 0 bases, in that order; junction bases with no gene match: 5. Germline V gives CDR1 SQVTM, CDR2 ANQGSEA. The CDR3 here is CSVEGTGSYQETQYF. In DNA form, the CDR3 reads TGCAGCGTTGAGGGGACAGGGTCGTACCAAGAGACCCAGTACTTC.

This clonotype was found many times. The chain combines TRBV18 with TRBJ1-1; weak D call: TRBD1 (6 bases). CDR3 size: 12 residues. V was pared by 8 bases and J by 4 bases, with 11 bases between. The germline V gene has CDR1 KGHSH and CDR2 LQKENI. This chain's CDR3 is CASRDTGTEAFF. CDR3 DNA sequence: TGTGCCAGCCGGGACACTGGCACTGAAGCTTTCTTT.

The CDR3 is CSAPTSGPSYEQYF. DNA for the CDR3: TGCAGTGCCCCGACTAGCGGGCCATCCTACGAGCAGTACTTC. This chain connects TRBV20-1 to TRBJ2-7, with TRBD2 identical over 10 bases. The V gene end was trimmed by 6 bases and the J gene end by 1 base; junction bases not matched to a gene: 6. This CDR3 spans 14 amino acids. Germline V gene data show CDR1 as DFQATT and CDR2 as SNEGSKA (reference sequence).

This clonotype was detected many times. The rearrangement joins TRBV6-1 to TRBJ1-5; D remains ambiguous. V shed 0 bases and J shed 6 bases, with 9 bases lying between them. Germline assignment: CDR1 MNHNS and CDR2 SASEGT. The CDR3 sequence is 14 residues long. The CDR3 region has the DNA TGTGCCAGCAGTGAAGCGCAAGGGATTCAGCCCCAGCATTTT. It codes for CASSEAQGIQPQHF.

This clonotype was counted ten times or more. The CDR3 region has the DNA TGCAGTGCTGGGCACCCGACAGGGAACAATCAGCCCCAGCATTTT. This gives the protein CSAGHPTGNNQPQHF. The genes are TRBV20-1 and TRBJ1-5; the match to TRBD1 covers 7 bases. The length of the CDR3 is 15 residues. The trim removed 5 bases at V and 3 bases at J, leaving 10 bases unmatched. Germline CDR1 and CDR2: DFQATT and SNEGSKA (reference sequence).

V gene TRBV28 combines with J gene TRBJ2-7; D may match TRBD1 or TRBD2 (5 bases each). The CDR3 runs 14 residues. The V end was cut by 5 bases, the J end by 2 bases, with 13 bases between. The germline gives CDR1 MDHEN, CDR2 SYDVKM. The chain's CDR3 is CASSAPGPTYEQYF. CDR3 nucleotide sequence: TGTGCCAGCAGTGCACCGGGACCCACCTACGAGCAGTACTTC.

In its sample, this clonotype was seen many times. The rearrangement uses TRBV27 and TRBJ1-5; 8 nucleotides align to TRBD1. The CDR3 runs 15 residues. Unmatched junction bases numbered 11, after V lost 4 bases and J lost 9 bases. Germline assignment: CDR1 MNHEY and CDR2 SMNVEV (reference sequence). The CDR3 protein is CASSWTGREIPPQHF. As DNA, the CDR3 is TGTGCCAGCAGTTGGACAGGGAGAGAAATTCCGCCCCAGCATTTT.

This clonotype was counted only a few times. The rearrangement links TRBV6-6 to TRBJ1-2; perhaps TRBD1 as D (6 bases). Trimming shortened V by 0 bases and J by 8 bases, and 10 bases separated the two germline ends. From germline, CDR1 is MNHNY and CDR2 SVGAGI (reference sequence). The CDR3 is 13 amino acids. This chain's CDR3 is CASSYSRGVGYTF. In nucleotides, the CDR3 is TGTGCCAGCAGTTACTCGAGGGGGGTCGGCTACACCTTC.

This clonotype was found many times. The chain has TRBV11-2 and TRBJ1-1; D not resolved. CDR1 is SGHAT and CDR2 is FQNNGV in the germline V gene. Trimming shortened V by 0 bases and J by 4 bases, and 9 bases separated the two germline ends. The CDR3 has 14 residues. The CDR3 region has the DNA TGTGCCAGCAGCTTAGAGTGGGGAACCACTGAAGCTTTCTTT. Amino acids: CASSLEWGTTEAFF.

This clonotype was found a few times. This chain connects TRBV27 to TRBJ2-3; TRBD2 matches 14 bases. The V gene's germline CDR1 is MNHEY and CDR2 SMNVEV (reference sequence). V gave up 5 bases and J gave up 9 bases; unmatched junction bases: 16. The CDR3 length is 18 residues. The CDR3 DNA sequence: TGTGCCAGCAGTCCCCAGGGGAGCCCGGGACTAGCGGGAGAAACGCAGTATTTT. It codes for CASSPQGSPGLAGETQYF.

CDR3 nucleotides: TGTGCCAGCAGCCAAGCGGGAGCGGGGGAGACCGGGGAGCTGTTTTTT. Translating gives CASSQAGAGETGELFF. The genes are TRBV3-1 and TRBJ2-2; 8 positions agree with TRBD2. CDR3 length: 16 amino acids. V lost 1 base and J lost 5; bases outside the gene matches: 6. The germline V gene encodes CDR1 LGHDT and CDR2 YNNKEL (reference sequence).

This clonotype was recorded at least ten times. The V call is TRBV5-1, the J call TRBJ2-5, with D uncertain. V was pared by 4 bases and J by 1 base, with 5 bases between. The CDR3 runs to 12 residues. Germline V gene lookup returns CDR1 SGHRS and CDR2 YFSETQ. The chain's CDR3 is CASSRSQETQYF. CDR3 coding DNA: TGCGCCAGCAGCCGCTCCCAAGAGACCCAGTACTTC.

There are many counts of this clonotype. The chain uses TRBV10-3 and TRBJ2-1; TRBD1 matches 8 bases. The CDR3 is 16 residues long. CDR1 and CDR2 (germline): ENHRY, SYGVKD. V lost 0 bases to trimming and J lost 1 base; unmatched junction nucleotides: 2. CDR3: CAISESWTGSYNEQFF. The CDR3 DNA sequence: TGTGCCATCAGTGAGTCATGGACAGGGTCCTACAATGAGCAGTTCTTC.

This clonotype was observed at least ten times. The chain couples TRBV20-1 to TRBJ2-2; weak D call: TRBD2 (5 bases). CDR3 size: 17 residues. CDR1 is DFQATT, CDR2 SNEGSKA, per germline (reference sequence). V dropped 0 bases and J dropped 0 bases, with 14 bases sitting between them. CDR3: CSARDEGGPANTGELFF. CDR3 nucleotide sequence: TGCAGTGCTAGAGACGAGGGCGGCCCTGCGAACACCGGGGAGCTGTTTTTT.

This clonotype appeared a few times. This rearrangement joins TRBV5-1 to TRBJ2-3, with D unclear. CDR3 length: 15 amino acids. Trimming cost V 0 bases and J 2 bases, with 10 bases left between them. CDR1 and CDR2 (germline): SGHRS, YFSETQ. The CDR3 nucleotides are TGCGCCAGCAGCTTGGGTGACATTACCACAGATACGCAGTATTTT. It translates to CASSLGDITTDTQYF. Variable domain in full (rest from reference TRBV5-1 and TRBJ2-3): KAGVTQTPRYLIKTRGQQVTLSCSPISGHRSVSWYQQTPGQGLQFLFEYFSETQRNKGNFPGRFSGRQFSNSRSEMNVSTLELGDSALYLCASSLGDITTDTQYFGPGTRLTVL.

This clonotype was seen a handful of times. V and J are TRBV5-4 and TRBJ2-3; D is unclear. V dropped 3 bases and J dropped 3 bases, with 8 bases sitting between them. This CDR3 spans 13 amino acids. In germline, CDR1 is SGHNT, CDR2 YYREEE (reference sequence). For the CDR3, the DNA is TGTGCCAGCAGCTATAAGGCAACAGATACGCAGTATTTT. Encoded protein: CASSYKATDTQYF.

This clonotype was picked up many times. This chain uses TRBV12-3 or TRBV12-4 with TRBJ2-3, with D possibly called TRBD1 or TRBD2 (5 bases each). The length of the CDR3 is 15 residues. Trimming took 3 bases from V and 0 from J, leaving 10 bases between them. This CDR3 reads CASSFGGPSTDTQYF. The CDR3 DNA follows: TGTGCCAGCAGTTTTGGGGGACCCAGCACAGATACGCAGTATTTT.

This clonotype occurred many times. The gene calls are TRBV27 and TRBJ2-7; TRBD1 aligns across 7 bases. The CDR3 is made up of 14 amino acids. CDR1 MNHEY and CDR2 SMNVEV come from the germline V gene (reference sequence). J lost 4 bases, V lost 4 bases, and 7 bases had no gene match. The DNA of the CDR3 is TGTGCCAGCAGTTCCTACAGGGGTCGGTACGAGCAGTACTTC. Amino acids: CASSSYRGRYEQYF.

Ten or more counts support this clonotype. The chain couples TRBV29-1 to TRBJ1-6; 8 nucleotides line up with TRBD1. CDR1 and CDR2 (germline): SQVTM, ANQGSEA. Germline trimming cut 6 bases from V and 6 bases from J; bases unmatched to any gene: 4. The CDR3 loop spans 13 amino acids. CDR3 DNA: TGCAGCGTCCAGACAGGGGTTAATTCACCCCTCCACTTT. It specifies CSVQTGVNSPLHF.

The table lists this clonotype with many counts. The V gene is TRBV5-1, the J gene TRBJ2-7; D may be TRBD1 (5 bases). Trimming took off 3 bases at V and 7 bases at J, with 14 bases between the two ends. The CDR3 has 13 residues. CDR1 is SGHRS, CDR2 YFSETQ, per germline. The CDR3 region is CASSSTASLEQYF. The CDR3 DNA reads TGCGCCAGCAGCTCGACAGCTTCTTTGGAGCAGTACTTC.

This clonotype was recorded many times. This chain uses TRBV20-1 with TRBJ2-3; perhaps TRBD2 as D (6 bases). V was cut by 2 bases and J by 2 bases, with 11 bases left in between. CDR3 length equals 14 residues. The germline gives CDR1 DFQATT, CDR2 SNEGSKA (reference sequence). CDR3 DNA: TGCAGTGCTAGACCGGGAGTCAACACAGATACGCAGTATTTT. Translation: CSARPGVNTDTQYF.

Ten or more counts support this clonotype. V usage is TRBV5-6 and J usage is TRBJ1-5; possibly TRBD1 for D (5 bases). Germline V gene lookup returns CDR1 SGHDT and CDR2 YYEEEE. V lost 1 base and J 6 bases, leaving 11 bases between the germline ends. CDR3 length: 14 residues. The CDR3 loop is CASSLPGQGQPQHF. CDR3 bases: TGTGCCAGCAGCTTGCCGGGGCAGGGTCAGCCCCAGCATTTT.

This clonotype was counted ten times or more. This chain joins TRBV15 and TRBJ1-5; a possible D gene is TRBD1 (5 bases). Looked up from germline, CDR1 is LNHNV and CDR2 is YYDKDF (reference sequence). Trimming pared 3 bases from V and 6 bases from J, leaving 12 bases between. The CDR3 contains 14 residues. The CDR3 region is CATSSTGIGQPQHF. DNA for the CDR3: TGTGCCACCAGCAGTACAGGAATTGGTCAGCCCCAGCATTTT.

This clonotype was seen ten or more times. The J gene is TRBJ2-2, the V gene TRBV29-1; D not certain. CDR1 is SQVTM and CDR2 is ANQGSEA in the germline V gene. The CDR3 is 11 amino acids. The ends were cut back, 6 bases at V and 5 bases at J, with 7 bases in the middle. In DNA form, the CDR3 reads TGCAGCGTGCAACGGACCGGGGAGCTGTTTTTT. It yields the protein CSVQRTGELFF.

This clonotype was observed many times. V usage is TRBV29-1 and J usage is TRBJ2-4; D remains unclear. Germline values: CDR1 SQVTM, CDR2 ANQGSEA. The CDR3 runs 12 residues. The V end lost 0 bases, the J end lost 8 bases, and 8 bases lay between the germline ends. The CDR3 nucleotides read TGCAGCGTTGAAGATCCCAGCTACATTCAGTACTTC. This gives the protein CSVEDPSYIQYF.

This clonotype was detected many times. The chain recombines TRBV29-1 with TRBJ1-2; D uncertain. V lost 2 bases to trimming and J lost 2 bases, with 6 bases between them. Germline-derived CDR1 and CDR2 are SQVTM and ANQGSEA. CDR3 length: 12 residues. The CDR3 loop reads CSVELPNYGYTF. Written as DNA, the CDR3 is TGCAGCGTTGAATTGCCCAACTATGGCTACACCTTC.

In this sample, this clonotype turned up many times. This sequence joins TRBV5-1 and TRBJ2-3; a weak D match, TRBD2 (6 bases). V lost 2 bases and J lost 0, with 22 bases in between. Germline V CDR1 and CDR2: SGHRS, YFSETQ. The CDR3 spans 19 residues. This chain's CDR3 is CASSFPILAVERSTDTQYF. In nucleotides, the CDR3 is TGCGCCAGCAGCTTTCCAATATTAGCGGTGGAGAGGAGCACAGATACGCAGTATTTT. Variable domain in full (rest from reference TRBV5-1 and TRBJ2-3): KAGVTQTPRYLIKTRGQQVTLSCSPISGHRSVSWYQQTPGQGLQFLFEYFSETQRNKGNFPGRFSGRQFSNSRSEMNVSTLELGDSALYLCASSFPILAVERSTDTQYFGPGTRLTVL.